This T cell receptor (beta chain) stems from a study of T cells in Graves' hyperthyroidism and ophthalmopathy. The study, taken as a whole, reports: Ophthalmopathy was separated from stable hyperthyroidism by a 13 V-J model.

Amplified TCR beta CDR3 regions derived from RNA transcripts. The HTBI primer set was used in a first-round RT-PCR of the TCR CDR3. MiXCR, applied by TCRdb to the multiplex PCR reads, yields one record per CDR3 protein. The sample yields under 200,000 distinct CDR3 sequences, 9.4% seen once. This clonotype was seen repeatedly, ten times or more. Its antigen is unidentified. Patients between 18 and 65 years old had hyperthyroidism, newly diagnosed and lasting under 2 months. Source material: blood. The TCR was taken from a woman between 18 and 30 years old with Graves' hyperthyroidism that later progressed to Graves' ophthalmopathy.

This CDR3 reads CASSPRERTEAFF. In nucleotides, the CDR3 is TGTGCCAGCTCACCACGGGAACGGACTGAAGCTTTCTTT. The V gene is TRBV18, the J gene TRBJ1-1, with D unclear. Germline assignment: CDR1 KGHSH and CDR2 LQKENI. This CDR3 has 13 amino acids. The V end was cut by 1 base, the J end by 5 bases, with 8 bases between.